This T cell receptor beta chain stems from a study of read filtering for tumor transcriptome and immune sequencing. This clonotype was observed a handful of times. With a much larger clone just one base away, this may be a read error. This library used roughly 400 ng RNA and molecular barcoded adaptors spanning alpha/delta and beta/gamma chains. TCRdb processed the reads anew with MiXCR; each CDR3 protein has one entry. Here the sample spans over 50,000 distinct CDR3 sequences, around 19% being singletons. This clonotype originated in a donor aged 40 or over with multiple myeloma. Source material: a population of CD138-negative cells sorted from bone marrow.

The CDR3 bases are TGCGCCAGCAGCCAAGAGGAAGCTGAAGCTTTCTTT. Protein sequence: CASSQEEAEAFF. The gene calls are TRBV4-1 and TRBJ1-1, with D uncertain. Germline CDR1 and CDR2: MGHRA and YSYEKL. The CDR3 has 12 residues. Trimming removed 0 bases at V and 6 bases at J, with 5 bases between.